The 9 T cell receptor beta chains below were found in one sample sequenced in a study of shared clonotypes between healthy human individuals. Some clones are missing from TCRdb's copy, which holds only in-frame ones; the method was immunoSEQ multiplex PCR. The sample contains over a million clones, approximately 97% of which appear only once. Sequenced: naive CD4+ T cells sorted from blood. As for subset: CD45RA+ positively selected. Receptor source: a man between 25 and 39 years old in good health.

The CDR3 DNA reads as TGCGCCAGCAGCTTGATAAGTCCCCGAGAAGAGCAGTACTTC. This gives the protein CASSLISPREEQYF. V usage is TRBV5-1 and J usage is TRBJ2-7; no reliable D call. The CDR3 runs 14 residues. V was pared by 1 base and J by 7 bases, with 15 bases between. Per the germline V gene, CDR1 is SGHRS and CDR2 is YFSETQ.

The count of this clone is one. The V and J genes are TRBV7-9 and TRBJ1-5; D unclear. V lost 1 base and J 4 bases, leaving 11 bases between the germline ends. Germline V gene data show CDR1 as SEHNR and CDR2 as FQNEAQ (reference sequence). The CDR3 contains 15 residues. The CDR3 is CASSLDGRPNQPQHF. The CDR3 nucleotides are TGTGCCAGCAGCTTAGACGGACGGCCGAATCAGCCCCAGCATTTT.

The chain is built from TRBV15 and TRBJ2-1, with TRBD2 matching 9 bases. This CDR3 comprises 20 residues. Germline CDR1 and CDR2: LNHNV and YYDKDF (reference sequence). V trimming: 1 base; J trimming: 4 bases; junction bases outside the gene matches: 17. CDR3 amino acids: CATSRATGTSKLGVYNEQFF. CDR3 in DNA: TGTGCCACCAGCAGAGCCACCGGGACTAGCAAACTGGGGGTATACAATGAGCAGTTCTTC.

The rearrangement links TRBV11-2 to TRBJ2-7; 11 nucleotides agree with TRBD2. The germline CDR1 and CDR2 sequences are SGHAT and FQNNGV. V gave up 6 bases and J gave up 2 bases; unmatched junction bases: 3. There are 14 residues in the CDR3. The CDR3 coding sequence is TGTGCCAGCAGTAGCGGGAGGGAAACCTACGAGCAGTACTTC. Translated, it gives CASSSGRETYEQYF.

J is TRBJ2-7 and V is TRBV29-1; D unclear. In germline, CDR1 is SQVTM, CDR2 ANQGSEA. This CDR3 region has 15 residues. Trimming took 5 bases from V and 0 from J, leaving 17 bases between them. CDR3 residues: CSVLPVIGPSYEQYF. The CDR3 nucleotides read TGCAGCGTTCTACCCGTAATTGGACCCTCCTACGAGCAGTACTTC.

The genes are TRBV5-1 and TRBJ2-1; TRBD1 matches at 8 bases. V shed 0 bases and J 0 bases; nucleotides not matched to a gene: 2. The germline gives CDR1 SGHRS, CDR2 YFSETQ. The CDR3 consists of 16 residues. CDR3 residues: CASSLDRGSSYNEQFF. In DNA, the CDR3 is TGCGCCAGCAGCTTGGACAGGGGGAGCTCCTACAATGAGCAGTTCTTC.

The gene calls are TRBV15 and TRBJ2-1; the D gene is possibly TRBD2 (6 bases). The CDR3 spans 14 residues. The germline V gene has CDR1 LNHNV and CDR2 YYDKDF (reference sequence). Trimming left V 5 bases short and J 14 bases short, with 22 bases between. The CDR3 region is CATSSRGSGQREFF. CDR3 DNA: TGTGCCACCAGCTCCCGTGGTAGCGGACAAAGGGAGTTCTTC. The full variable domain, in which reference TRBV15 and TRBJ2-1 provide the parts outside the CDR3, is DAMVIQNPRYQVTQFGKPVTLSCSQTLNHNVMYWYQQKSSQAPKLLFHYYDKDFNNEADTPDNFQSRRPNTSFCFLDIRSPGLGDTAMYLCATSSRGSGQREFFGPGTRLTVL.

This chain uses TRBV5-5 with TRBJ2-7; 8 bases are a match to TRBD1. This CDR3 is 14 amino acids long. Trimming took 7 bases from V and 2 from J; bases not matched to a gene: 8. CDR1 SGHKS and CDR2 YYEKEE come from the germline V gene (reference sequence). The DNA for the CDR3 is TGTGCCAGCTCCGGGGCAGGGGGCCCCTACGAGCAGTACTTC. This encodes CASSGAGGPYEQYF.

The rearrangement uses TRBV5-1 and TRBJ1-5; 7 positions match TRBD1. V gave up 1 base and J gave up 5 bases; unmatched junction bases: 6. This CDR3 comprises 15 residues. Per the germline V gene, CDR1 is SGHRS and CDR2 is YFSETQ. The CDR3, as DNA: TGCGCCAGCAGCTTGTGGCGAGACAGGGATCAGCCCCAGCATTTT. Its protein is CASSLWRDRDQPQHF.